The 30 T cell receptor beta chains below come from one sample, sequenced in a study of blood T cell repertoires in COVID-19. Sequencing was performed with immunoSEQ multiplex PCR; in TCRdb, only in-frame clones are kept and a portion is missing. The table records about 88,000 clones, 90% of them present only once. Sequenced input: peripheral blood. The receptor set was obtained from a man aged 60 to 69 with acute or convalescent COVID-19.

This chain joins TRBV5-1 and TRBJ2-6; D perhaps matches TRBD2 (5 bases). This CDR3 is 17 amino acids long. The germline V gene has CDR1 SGHRS and CDR2 YFSETQ. With 0 bases removed from V and 0 bases from J, the gap between germline ends came to 10 bases. The CDR3 spells CASSLGTDSSGANVLTF. DNA for the CDR3: TGCGCCAGCAGCTTGGGGACTGACTCCTCTGGGGCCAACGTCCTGACTTTC.

The chain combines TRBV24-1 with TRBJ2-1; 13 bases are a match to TRBD2. This CDR3 contains 16 residues. The J segment lost 6 bases and the V segment lost 4 bases, leaving 5 bases of the junction unmatched. Germline V lookup: CDR1 KGHDR, CDR2 SFDVKD. CDR3 sequence: CATSDPGLAGLNEQFF. For the CDR3, the DNA is TGTGCCACCAGTGACCCGGGACTAGCGGGACTCAATGAGCAGTTCTTC.

The genes are TRBV12-3 or TRBV12-4 and TRBJ1-6, with D perhaps matching TRBD1 (6 bases). V shed 7 bases and J shed 12 bases, with 13 bases lying between them. CDR3 length equals 12 residues. The CDR3 region is CASTFGGLPLHF. The CDR3, as DNA: TGTGCCAGCACCTTTGGGGGCTTACCCCTCCACTTT.

The J gene is TRBJ1-5, the V gene TRBV6-4; D is perhaps TRBD1 (5 bases). In germline, CDR1 is MRHNA, CDR2 SNTAGT. V lost 5 bases and J 6 bases, leaving 11 bases between the germline ends. This CDR3 has 13 residues. The CDR3 coding sequence is TGTGCCAGCAGTCCCTGGCAGGGTCAGCCCCAGCATTTT. Translated: CASSPWQGQPQHF.

V is TRBV5-1 and J is TRBJ2-1; TRBD1 aligns across 9 bases. CDR1 is SGHRS, CDR2 YFSETQ, per germline. The V gene end was trimmed by 1 base and the J gene end by 4 bases; junction bases not matched to a gene: 9. There are 17 residues in the CDR3. The CDR3 loop reads CASSLSRLGQGYNEQFF. CDR3 sequence (DNA): TGCGCCAGCAGCTTGTCTCGGCTGGGACAGGGATACAATGAGCAGTTCTTC.

V and J are TRBV9 and TRBJ1-4; the D gene is possibly TRBD1 (5 bases). This CDR3 spans 15 amino acids. V was clipped by 4 bases and J by 5 bases, with 15 bases between them. CDR1 is SGDLS, CDR2 YYNGEE, per germline. CDR3 nucleotide sequence: TGTGCCAGCAGCCTTCGCGGGACGCCGAATGAAAAACTGTTTTTT. Translation gives CASSLRGTPNEKLFF.

The chain uses TRBV4-2 and TRBJ2-2; 15 positions agree with TRBD2. There are 19 residues in the CDR3. Trimming took 3 bases from V and 3 from J; bases not matched to a gene: 8. Germline lookup yields CDR1 LGHNA and CDR2 YNFKEQ. CDR3 bases: TGTGCCAGCAGCCACCACGGACTAGCGGGAGGGCCTGACACCGGGGAGCTGTTTTTT. Protein: CASSHHGLAGGPDTGELFF.

V usage is TRBV7-9 and J usage is TRBJ2-3, with D maybe TRBD2 (5 bases). This CDR3 is built from 16 residues. Per germline, CDR1 SEHNR and CDR2 FQNEAQ (reference sequence). V was clipped by 3 bases and J by 0 bases, with 13 bases between them. CDR3 in DNA: TGTGCCAGCAGCTTTCTAGCACCTATTAGCACAGATACGCAGTATTTT. It yields the protein CASSFLAPISTDTQYF.

V usage is TRBV18 and J usage is TRBJ1-2; maybe TRBD1 (5 bases). Trimming cost V 3 bases and J 4 bases, with 15 bases left between them. Germline lookup yields CDR1 KGHSH and CDR2 LQKENI. This CDR3 has 15 residues. The CDR3 protein is CASSPSAGRGYGYTF. In DNA form, the CDR3 reads TGTGCCAGCTCACCCTCGGCGGGGCGCGGCTATGGCTACACCTTC.

The chain is built from TRBV2 and TRBJ1-1; D may be TRBD1 (6 bases). V shed 6 bases and J shed 3 bases, with 17 bases lying between them. CDR3 length: 15 amino acids. Looked up from germline, CDR1 is SNHLY and CDR2 is FYNNEI. The CDR3 protein is CASRDHRDFDTEAFF. The CDR3 DNA sequence: TGTGCCAGCAGGGACCACAGGGATTTTGACACTGAAGCTTTCTTT.

This clone is a singleton in its sample. The rearrangement joins TRBV7-8 to TRBJ2-2; tentatively, D is TRBD2 (5 bases). V was cut by 1 base and J by 8 bases, with 11 bases left in between. CDR1 is SGHVS, CDR2 FQNEAQ, per germline. The CDR3 is 14 amino acids. The CDR3 region is CASSLGGVGGELFF. The CDR3 DNA reads TGTGCCAGCAGCTTAGGGGGAGTTGGAGGGGAGCTGTTTTTT.

The chain is built from TRBV5-6 and TRBJ1-6; D possibly corresponds to TRBD1 (6 bases). Trimming left V 1 base short and J 7 bases short, with 12 bases between. Germline V gene sequence: CDR1 SGHDT, CDR2 YYEEEE. The CDR3 contains 15 residues. The CDR3 DNA reads TGTGCCAGCAGCTTGATTCAGGGGTCAAATTCACCCCTCCACTTT. Translated: CASSLIQGSNSPLHF.

The chain has TRBV6-5 and TRBJ2-1, with TRBD1 identical over 9 bases. With V trimmed by 6 bases and J by 10 bases, 13 bases remained unmatched. CDR3 size: 15 residues. Looked up from germline, CDR1 is MNHEY and CDR2 is SVGAGI. The CDR3 sequence: CASRTGQGIGLEQFF. CDR3 coding DNA: TGTGCCAGCAGAACGGGACAGGGAATAGGATTGGAGCAGTTCTTC.

The chain links TRBV29-1 to TRBJ1-4; perhaps TRBD1 as D (6 bases). There are 13 residues in the CDR3. Germline V gene lookup returns CDR1 SQVTM and CDR2 ANQGSEA. The V end was cut by 6 bases, the J end by 8 bases, with 16 bases between. The CDR3 is CSVDSGAGEKLFF. The CDR3 DNA sequence: TGCAGCGTCGACTCAGGGGCAGGAGAAAAACTGTTTTTT. Based on the CDR3 plus reference TRBV29-1 and TRBJ1-4, the full variable domain is SAVISQKPSRDICQRGTSLTIQCQVDSQVTMMFWYRQQPGQSLTLIATANQGSEATYESGFVIDKFPISRPNLTFSTLTVSNMSPEDSSIYLCSVDSGAGEKLFFGSGTQLSVL.

The rearrangement links TRBV5-1 to TRBJ2-1; D perhaps matches TRBD2 (5 bases). CDR1 SGHRS and CDR2 YFSETQ come from the germline V gene. V was shortened by 0 bases and J by 4 bases, with 11 bases between the two germline ends. This CDR3 has 15 amino acids. The CDR3 here is CASSLVEGEYNEQFF. As DNA, the CDR3 is TGCGCCAGCAGCTTGGTCGAGGGAGAGTACAATGAGCAGTTCTTC. Using reference TRBV5-1 and TRBJ2-1 for the parts outside the CDR3, the full variable domain is KAGVTQTPRYLIKTRGQQVTLSCSPISGHRSVSWYQQTPGQGLQFLFEYFSETQRNKGNFPGRFSGRQFSNSRSEMNVSTLELGDSALYLCASSLVEGEYNEQFFGPGTRLTVL.

The chain carries TRBV4-3 and TRBJ2-2; D remains unclear. Trimming cost V 0 bases and J 2 bases, with 7 bases left between them. The germline CDR1 and CDR2 sequences are LGHNA and YSLEER. The CDR3 loop spans 15 amino acids. CDR3: CASSQDRANTGELFF. CDR3 bases: TGCGCCAGCAGCCAAGATCGAGCAAACACCGGGGAGCTGTTTTTT.

The chain uses TRBV3-1 (or the pseudogene TRBV3-2) and TRBJ2-5; the match to TRBD1 covers 8 bases. CDR1 LGHDT and CDR2 YNNKEL come from the germline V gene (reference sequence). V lost 4 bases and J lost 5; bases outside the gene matches: 9. The CDR3 covers 15 residues. The CDR3 region has the DNA TGTGCCAGCAGCCGCCGGACAGGGATTGGTGAGACCCAGTACTTC. Its translation: CASSRRTGIGETQYF.

The J gene is TRBJ2-7, the V gene TRBV24-1; 7 bases line up with TRBD2. The length of the CDR3 is 16 residues. Germline trimming cut 3 bases from V and 0 bases from J; bases unmatched to any gene: 7. The germline gives CDR1 KGHDR, CDR2 SFDVKD. The CDR3 loop is CATSDPGRGGSYEQYF. The CDR3 DNA reads TGTGCCACCAGTGATCCGGGGCGCGGGGGCTCCTACGAGCAGTACTTC.

Concerning this clone: The same CDR3 arises from other DNA sequences in this sample as well. The chain is built from TRBV18 and TRBJ1-2, with 9 bases that match TRBD1. Germline assignment: CDR1 KGHSH and CDR2 LQKENI. V lost 3 bases to trimming and J lost 2 bases; unmatched junction nucleotides: 1. The CDR3 is 14 residues long. CDR3 loop: CASSPDRGNYGYTF. The CDR3 DNA follows: TGTGCCAGCTCACCGGACAGGGGCAACTATGGCTACACCTTC.

This chain uses TRBV6-5 with TRBJ2-7; tentatively, D is TRBD1 (6 bases). This CDR3 spans 12 amino acids. V lost 10 bases, J lost 9 bases, and 19 bases lay in between. The V gene's germline CDR1 is MNHEY and CDR2 SVGAGI. The CDR3: CATLGAVLMQYF. As DNA, the CDR3 is TGTGCCACCCTGGGGGCAGTACTGATGCAGTACTTC.

The chain combines TRBV30 with TRBJ1-2; 8 bases fit TRBD1. The junction had 11 bases not matched to a gene; V was cut back by 6 bases and J by 8 bases. The CDR3 is made up of 13 amino acids. Germline V gene data show CDR1 as GTSNPN and CDR2 as SVGIG (reference sequence). The CDR3 DNA reads as TGTGCCTGCCAAGGACAGGGCGGCGGCGGCTACACCTTC. Protein sequence: CACQGQGGGGYTF.

The chain links TRBV5-6 to TRBJ2-7; 10 nucleotides line up with TRBD2. Trimming took 4 bases from V and 6 from J; bases not matched to a gene: 7. Germline V gene sequence: CDR1 SGHDT, CDR2 YYEEEE. The CDR3 sequence is 14 residues long. The CDR3 nucleotides are TGTGCCAGCAGCCCCCTACTAGCGGGAATCGAGCAGTACTTC. Its protein product is CASSPLLAGIEQYF.

The rearrangement joins TRBV6-2 or TRBV6-3 to TRBJ1-6, with D tentatively TRBD1 (6 bases). The CDR3 is made up of 18 amino acids. CDR1 and CDR2 (germline): MNHEY, SVGEGT. Trimming took off 2 bases at V and 0 bases at J, with 14 bases between the two ends. The CDR3 reads CASSYRDIRVSYNSPLHF. CDR3 nucleotide sequence: TGTGCCAGCAGTTACCGGGACATCAGGGTCTCCTATAATTCACCCCTCCACTTT.

This clone was observed a handful of times. The chain recombines TRBV6-2 or TRBV6-3 with TRBJ2-2, with 9 bases fitting TRBD2. This CDR3 region has 16 residues. The V segment lost 4 bases and the J segment 2 bases; nucleotides outside the gene matches: 5. Germline loops: CDR1 MNHEY, CDR2 SVGEGT. CDR3 loop: CASSLAGAPNTGELFF. The CDR3 DNA is TGTGCCAGCAGTTTAGCGGGAGCGCCAAACACCGGGGAGCTGTTTTTT.

This clone was counted only a few times. This rearrangement joins TRBV5-4 to TRBJ2-7; D possibly corresponds to TRBD2 (5 bases). This CDR3 has 14 residues. V lost 3 bases, J lost 4 bases, and 14 bases lay in between. Germline lookup yields CDR1 SGHNT and CDR2 YYREEE (reference sequence). Written as DNA, the CDR3 is TGTGCCAGCAGCTCCGGCCCCACGGGGTACGAGCAGTACTTC. This sequence encodes CASSSGPTGYEQYF.

The chain has TRBV6-5 and TRBJ1-4; TRBD1 agrees at 10 bases. The CDR3 has 14 amino acids. V gave up 7 bases and J gave up 8 bases; unmatched junction bases: 7. Germline V gene data show CDR1 as MNHEY and CDR2 as SVGAGI. The CDR3 DNA reads as TGTGCCAGCACCTTGGACAGGGGGGGAGAAAAACTGTTTTTT. The encoded protein is CASTLDRGGEKLFF.

This rearrangement joins TRBV27 to TRBJ1-2; D uncertain. The CDR3 is 13 amino acids. Trimming removed 5 bases at V and 4 bases at J, with 11 bases between. Germline CDR1 and CDR2: MNHEY and SMNVEV (reference sequence). The DNA of the CDR3 is TGTGCCAGCAGTCCGGAGCTTACCTATGGCTACACCTTC. Amino acids: CASSPELTYGYTF.

V usage is TRBV6-4 and J usage is TRBJ2-7; 8 bases fit TRBD2. The germline CDR1 and CDR2 sequences are MRHNA and SNTAGT. The V segment lost 3 bases and the J segment 0 bases; nucleotides outside the gene matches: 7. This CDR3 spans 16 amino acids. The CDR3 loop reads CASSEVAGTYSYEQYF. The CDR3 coding sequence is TGTGCCAGCAGTGAGGTAGCGGGAACCTACTCCTACGAGCAGTACTTC.

This rearrangement joins TRBV5-4 to TRBJ2-7; possibly TRBD2 for D (6 bases). Germline loops: CDR1 SGHNT, CDR2 YYREEE (reference sequence). The CDR3 consists of 14 residues. V lost 4 bases and J lost 2, with 13 bases in between. CDR3 region: CASSRWGVTYEQYF. DNA for the CDR3: TGTGCCAGCAGCCGCTGGGGGGTCACCTACGAGCAGTACTTC.

This clone was found once. V gene TRBV7-3 combines with J gene TRBJ2-5, with 8 bases matching TRBD2. This CDR3 is 15 amino acids long. J lost 1 base, V lost 5 bases, and 6 bases had no gene match. Germline-derived CDR1 and CDR2 are SGHTA and FQGTGA. The CDR3 loop is CASSPGGGPQETQYF. CDR3 in DNA: TGTGCCAGCAGCCCCGGGGGGGGCCCCCAAGAGACCCAGTACTTC.